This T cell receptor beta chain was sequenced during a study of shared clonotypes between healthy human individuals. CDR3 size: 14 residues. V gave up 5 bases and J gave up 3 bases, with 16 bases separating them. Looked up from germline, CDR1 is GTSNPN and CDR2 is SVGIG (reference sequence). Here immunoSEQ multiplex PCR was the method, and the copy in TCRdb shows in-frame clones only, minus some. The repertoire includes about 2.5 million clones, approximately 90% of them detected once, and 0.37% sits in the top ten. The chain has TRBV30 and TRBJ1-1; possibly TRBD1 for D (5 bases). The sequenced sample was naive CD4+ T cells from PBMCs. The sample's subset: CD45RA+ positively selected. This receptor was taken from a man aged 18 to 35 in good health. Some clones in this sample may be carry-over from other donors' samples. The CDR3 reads CAWALNGAYTEAFF. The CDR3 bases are TGTGCCTGGGCCTTAAACGGGGCGTACACTGAAGCTTTCTTT.